This is a list of T cell receptor beta chains from one sample in a study of cytomegalovirus exposure and HLA in healthy donors. Using immunoSEQ multiplex PCR, the repertoire was profiled, and TCRdb retains in-frame clones only, with some absent. Of about 130,000 clones listed, approximately 80% are singletons. The sequenced sample consisted of PBMCs. The source is a man younger than 40 in good health and CMV-seropositive. Both conserved end residues are part of each CDR3. The D gene is left open where the match is weak. Clone size is shown for a subset of rows, as once, few, many or a class of expanded clone.

- TRBJ2-5 - TRBV11-2 TGTGCCAGCAGCTCAAGGAAGGCTAGCCTACACCAAGAGACCCAGTACTTC CASSSRKASLHQETQYF
- TRBJ1-1 - TRBV5-1 TGCGCCAGCAGCTTGGGGGGCGGCGGGAGAATGAACACTGAAGCTTTCTTT CASSLGGGGRMNTEAFF
- TRBJ1-5 - TRBV7-2 TGTGCCAGCAGCTTAGCGCTTACGGGGACCCAGCATTTT CASSLALTGTQHF
- TRBJ2-7 - TRBV7-2 TGTGCCAGCAGCCCGACGGGACACCACGAGCAGTACTTC CASSPTGHHEQYF
- TRBJ2-5 - TRBV28 TGTGCCAGCAGTTTAGGGGGCGGACAAGAGACCCAGTACTTC CASSLGGGQETQYF
once TRBJ1-2 TRBD1 TRBV25-1 TGTGCCAGCAGTGGCGGGGGGACAGGGGCTAACTATGGCTACACCTTC CASSGGGTGANYGYTF
- TRBJ2-1 - TRBV7-2 TGTGCCAGCAGCGGGCGGGGGCGTGAGCAGTTCTTC CASSGRGREQFF
- TRBJ2-7 - TRBV7-2 TGTGCCAGCAGCTTAGGCTCCGGAGGAATCTACGAGCAGTACTTC CASSLGSGGIYEQYF
- TRBJ2-3 - TRBV7-6 TGTGCCAGCAGCTTAATTAGCGCCTCTTCCACAGATACGCAGTATTTT CASSLISASSTDTQYF
- TRBJ2-7 - TRBV7-2 TGTGCCAGCAGCGTAACAGGTCGCTCCTACGAGCAGTACTTC CASSVTGRSYEQYF
- TRBJ1-2 TRBD1 TRBV2 TGTGCCAGCGACAGGGAGAACTATGGCTACACCTTC CASDRENYGYTF
- TRBJ2-1 - TRBV9 TGTGCCAGCAGCGTTACACTAAGCTCCTACAATGAGCAGTTCTTC CASSVTLSSYNEQFF
- TRBJ2-3 TRBD2 TRBV9 TGTGCCAGCAGCGTGTCTTGGACTAGCGGCACAGATACGCAGTATTTT CASSVSWTSGTDTQYF
- TRBJ2-3 - TRBV7-2 TGTGCCAGCAGCTTAACAGGGCTGGCCACAGATACGCAGTATTTT CASSLTGLATDTQYF
few TRBJ2-7 - TRBV5-1 TGCGCCAGCACCGGACTCCTCTCTGGCGAGCAGTACTTC CASTGLLSGEQYF
- TRBJ2-3 - TRBV6-1 TGTGCCAGCAGTGACGGCAGGAGCACAGATACGCAGTATTTT CASSDGRSTDTQYF
few TRBJ1-5 TRBD1 TRBV10-2 TGCGCCAGCAGTGATCTTGACAGGGGGCTGGGTCAGCCCCAGCATTTT CASSDLDRGLGQPQHF
few TRBJ2-7 - TRBV18 TGTGCCAGCTCCCGCGGGATCTCCTACGAGCAGTACTTC CASSRGISYEQYF
once TRBJ2-1 TRBD2 TRBV2 TGTGCCAGCAGTCCTCTAGCAGCGGGGACTTCCTACAATGAGCAGTTCTTC CASSPLAAGTSYNEQFF
- TRBJ1-1 TRBD1 TRBV9 TGTGCCAGCAGCACCCGGGGCAGGGGGAACCCTTTGGGCACTGAAGCTTTCTTT CASSTRGRGNPLGTEAFF
- TRBJ1-1 - TRBV18 TGTGCCAGCTCACTATCGATTGAGGACACTGAAGCTTTCTTT CASSLSIEDTEAFF
- TRBJ2-5 - TRBV29-1 TGCAGCGTTGACGGGACGGGGGAGGAAGGGGTCCCAGCAGAGACCCAGTACTTC CSVDGTGEEGVPAETQYF
- TRBJ2-2 TRBD2 TRBV4-2 TGTGCCAGCAGCCCGACTAGCGGGGCCCTTGGAACCGGGGAGCTGTTTTTT CASSPTSGALGTGELFF
- TRBJ1-2 - TRBV28 TGTGCCAGCAGCAAGACAGTTGGAGGCTACACCTTC CASSKTVGGYTF
- TRBJ2-2 TRBD1 TRBV9 TGTGCCAGCAGTGATGACAGGGGATCCACCGGGGAGCTGTTTTTT CASSDDRGSTGELFF
- TRBJ2-7 - TRBV7-9 TGTGCCAGCAGAGGGACTTTCTCCTACGAGCAGTACTTC CASRGTFSYEQYF
- TRBJ1-3 - TRBV30 TGTGCCTGGGGGCAGGGGCTCTCTGGAAACACCATATATTTT CAWGQGLSGNTIYF
- TRBJ2-7 TRBD2 TRBV4-3 TGCGCCAGCAGCCAAGATACCGGGGGGGCTTACGAGCAGTACTTC CASSQDTGGAYEQYF
- TRBJ2-2 TRBD1 TRBV9 TGTGCCAGCAGCGTGGGCAGGGGGTATGGCGGGGAGCTGTTTTTT CASSVGRGYGGELFF
once TRBJ2-1 TRBD2 TRBV19 TGTGCCAGTAGTAGTGAGACTAGCGGGATATACTCCTACAATGAGCAGTTCTTC CASSSETSGIYSYNEQFF
- TRBJ2-1 - TRBV10-1 TGCGCCAGCAGTGAGAGCGGGTTGGAGCACAATGAGCAGTTCTTC CASSESGLEHNEQFF
- TRBJ2-2 - TRBV7-2 TGTGCCAGCAGCCGCCCAGTCACCGGGGAGCTGTTTTTT CASSRPVTGELFF